This T cell receptor (beta chain) was identified during a study of T cells in Graves' hyperthyroidism and ophthalmopathy. Findings and caveats of the study: Stable hyperthyroidism was told apart from ophthalmopathy by a model built on 13 V-J features. Clonotypes that were expanded in thyroid above 0.001 mostly appeared in blood too. Median prediction lead before ophthalmopathy onset was 6.5 months with the model.

Patients with uncontrolled infections, other autoimmune diseases, pregnancy or lactation were excluded. It was RNA transcripts that yielded the amplified TCR beta CDR3 regions. RT-PCR in the first round (using the HTBI primer set) targeted the TCR CDR3. Using its own MiXCR run on the multiplex PCR reads, TCRdb lists one record per CDR3 protein. Of about 660,000 distinct CDR3 sequences in the sample, 45% are singletons; the top ten hold 7% to 7.5%. About this clonotype: The antigen remains unidentified.

The germline CDR1 and CDR2 sequences are SEHNR and FQNEAQ (reference sequence). The CDR3 totals 15 residues. V lost 5 bases and J lost 5, with 18 bases in between. The specimen sequenced was peripheral blood or thyroid tissue (not recorded which). The chain combines TRBV7-9 with TRBJ2-5; D is possibly TRBD2 (7 bases). This receptor was taken from an adult man with Graves' disease, either hyperthyroidism or ophthalmopathy (not recorded which). The CDR3 nucleotides read TGTGCCAGCAGCCTCCCGAGTGGGGGGGCGGAGACCCAGTACTTC. The encoded protein is CASSLPSGGAETQYF.